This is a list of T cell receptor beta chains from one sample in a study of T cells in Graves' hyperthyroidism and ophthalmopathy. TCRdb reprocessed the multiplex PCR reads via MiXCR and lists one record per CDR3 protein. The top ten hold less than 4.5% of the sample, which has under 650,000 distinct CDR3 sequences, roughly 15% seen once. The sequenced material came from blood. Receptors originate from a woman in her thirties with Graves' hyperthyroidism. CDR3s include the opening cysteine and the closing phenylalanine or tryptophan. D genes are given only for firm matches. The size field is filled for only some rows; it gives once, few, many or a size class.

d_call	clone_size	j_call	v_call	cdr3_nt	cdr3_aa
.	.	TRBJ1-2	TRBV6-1	TGTGCCAGCAGTCCAGGGGCAGCTAACTATGGCTACACCTTC	CASSPGAANYGYTF
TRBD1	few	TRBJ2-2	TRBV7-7	TGTGCTAGCAGCTTCGAGACAGGGGACACCGGGGAGCTGTTTTTT	CASSFETGDTGELFF
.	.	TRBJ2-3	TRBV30	TGTGCCTGGAGTAGGACCTACACAGATACGCAGTATTTT	CAWSRTYTDTQYF
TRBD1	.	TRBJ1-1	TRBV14	TGTGCCAGCAGCCGGATCCGGGACAGGAAAGCTTTCTTT	CASSRIRDRKAFF
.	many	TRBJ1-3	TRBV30	TGTGCCTGGAGTGAGCACGGTAGCTCTGGAAACACCATATATTTT	CAWSEHGSSGNTIYF
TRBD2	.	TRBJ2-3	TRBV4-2	TGTGCCAGCAGCCCGTTACCCACCGAGTTAATAGCGGGAGAGGCAGATACGCAGTATTTT	CASSPLPTELIAGEADTQYF
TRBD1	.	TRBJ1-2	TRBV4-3	TGCGCCAGCAGCCAAGTTGGGACAGACGAGGACTATGGCTACACCTTC	CASSQVGTDEDYGYTF
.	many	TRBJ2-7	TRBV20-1	TGCAGTGCTAGACCCCCCCCAGGTAGAAGCTCCTACGAGCAGTACTTC	CSARPPPGRSSYEQYF
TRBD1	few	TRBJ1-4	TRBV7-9	TGTGCCAGCAGCTTAGATCGGACAGGGGGCAATCCTAATGAAAAACTGTTTTTT	CASSLDRTGGNPNEKLFF
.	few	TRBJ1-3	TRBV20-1	TGCAGTGCCTTACCTCGAGACCTTCACTCTGGAAACACCATATATTTT	CSALPRDLHSGNTIYF
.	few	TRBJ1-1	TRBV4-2	TGTGCCAGCAGCCAACTGTCCCAGGACCTAGAAGCTTTCTTT	CASSQLSQDLEAFF
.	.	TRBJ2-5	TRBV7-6	TGTGCCAGCAGCTTAGCACTAGCCGGAGAGACCCAGTACTTC	CASSLALAGETQYF
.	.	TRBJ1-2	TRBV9	TGTGCCAGCAGCGTTACATCTACAGGGTATGGTTCTGATGGCTACACCTTC	CASSVTSTGYGSDGYTF
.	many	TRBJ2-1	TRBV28	TGTGCCAGCAGTTTTCTGGCTGATTCCTACAATGAGCAGTTCTTC	CASSFLADSYNEQFF
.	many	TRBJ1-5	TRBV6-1	TGTGCCAGCAGTCCAGCGGGAGGGGGAATCAGCAATCAGCCCCAGCATTTT	CASSPAGGGISNQPQHF
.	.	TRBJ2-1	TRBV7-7	TGTGCTAGCAGCTCTAGCTTTGGGAATGAGCAGTTCTTC	CASSSSFGNEQFF
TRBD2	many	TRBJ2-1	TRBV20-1	TGCAGTGCTATCGGGACTAACTCCTACAATGAGCAGTTCTTC	CSAIGTNSYNEQFF
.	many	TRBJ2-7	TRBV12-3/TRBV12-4	TGTGCCAGCAGAAATTCTCGTGGGTACGAGCAGTACTTC	CASRNSRGYEQYF
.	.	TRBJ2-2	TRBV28	TGTGCCAGCAGTTCCCTAATATCTTCTTTCACCGGGGAGCTGTTTTTT	CASSSLISSFTGELFF
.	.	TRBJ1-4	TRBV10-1	TGTGCCAGCAGCCCGGGCAGGGGCGTAGAAAAACTGTTTTTT	CASSPGRGVEKLFF
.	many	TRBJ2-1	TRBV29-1	TGCAGCGTTGGCTCGACAAGACTGGGTGAGCAGTTCTTC	CSVGSTRLGEQFF
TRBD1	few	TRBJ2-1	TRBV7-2	TGTGCCAGCAGCTTAACCCCCCTCAGGGGGCGGTTCTTC	CASSLTPLRGRFF
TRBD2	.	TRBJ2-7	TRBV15	TGTGCCACCAGCACGAACCGGGAGGGCTACGAGCAGTACTTC	CATSTNREGYEQYF
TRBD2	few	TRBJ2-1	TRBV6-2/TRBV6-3	TGTGCCAGCAGGGACTGGACTAGCAGACGCAATGAGCAGTTCTTC	CASRDWTSRRNEQFF
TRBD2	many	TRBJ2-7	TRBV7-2	TGTGCCAGCAGCTTAAACCCGGGAGGGTCCTACGAGCAGTACTTC	CASSLNPGGSYEQYF
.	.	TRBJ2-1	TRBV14	TGTGCCAGCAGCCGACAGTCCTACAATGAGCAGTTCTTC	CASSRQSYNEQFF
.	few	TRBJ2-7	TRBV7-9	TGTGCCAGCAGCCCCGACTACCTCCGCCCCTACGAGCAGTACTTC	CASSPDYLRPYEQYF
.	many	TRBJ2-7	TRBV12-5	TGTGCTAGTGGTTTGGTATACGAGCAGTACTTC	CASGLVYEQYF
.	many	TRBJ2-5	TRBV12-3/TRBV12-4	TGTGCCAGCAGCGGCTACAGGGCAATGGGGACCCAGTACTTC	CASSGYRAMGTQYF
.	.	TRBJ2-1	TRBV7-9	TGTGCCAGCAGCTTAGCGCCGAGGCCGCGCGTGGATGAGCAGTTCTTC	CASSLAPRPRVDEQFF
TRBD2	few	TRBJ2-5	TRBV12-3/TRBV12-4	TGTGCCAGCGCCTTACTAGCGGGAGTAGAGGCCCAGTACTTC	CASALLAGVEAQYF
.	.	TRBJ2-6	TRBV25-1	TGTGCCAGCAGTGAATCGAGTGGTGGGGCCAACGTCCTGACTTTC	CASSESSGGANVLTF
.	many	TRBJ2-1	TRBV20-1	TGCAGTGCTAGAGCCGAGCCGGGGGATGAGCAGTTCTTC	CSARAEPGDEQFF
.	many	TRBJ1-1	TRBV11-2	TGTGCCAGCAGCCCCCCGGGACAACTAAACACTGAAGCTTTCTTT	CASSPPGQLNTEAFF
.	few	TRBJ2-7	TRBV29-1	TGCAGCGTTACCGATTACGAGCAGTACTTC	CSVTDYEQYF
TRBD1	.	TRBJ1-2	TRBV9	TGTGCCAGCAGCTCTTTGGACAGGGAATATGGCTACACCTTC	CASSSLDREYGYTF
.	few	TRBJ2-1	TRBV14	TGTGCCAGCAGCCAAGATATAAGCGTCGGAGAGCAGTTCTTC	CASSQDISVGEQFF
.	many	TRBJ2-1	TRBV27	TGTGCCAGCACAATGGGGCGTTCGGAGTTCTTC	CASTMGRSEFF
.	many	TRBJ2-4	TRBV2	TGTGCCAGCAGTGCAGCCAGTCTAGCCAAAAACATTCAGTACTTC	CASSAASLAKNIQYF
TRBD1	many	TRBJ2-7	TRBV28	TGTGCCAGCAGTTTCCCAGGGGGCAACTACGAGCAGTACTTC	CASSFPGGNYEQYF
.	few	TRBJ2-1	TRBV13	TGTGCCAGCAGCTCCCGAAATCAAAACAATGAGCAGTTCTTC	CASSSRNQNNEQFF
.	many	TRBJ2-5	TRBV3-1	TGTGCCAGCAGCCAAGAAGAAGGACCGACCAGTGGGGAGACCCAGTACTTC	CASSQEEGPTSGETQYF
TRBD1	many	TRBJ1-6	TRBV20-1	TGCAGTGCTAGAGCCGCGGGGGGGACAGGGGGCAATTCACCCCTCCACTTT	CSARAAGGTGGNSPLHF
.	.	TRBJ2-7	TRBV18	TGTGCCAGCTCACCAAAGGGTGGAGAGGGCCTTTCCTACGAGCAGTACTTC	CASSPKGGEGLSYEQYF
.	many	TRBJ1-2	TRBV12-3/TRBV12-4	TGTGCCAGCAGTTTTACCGGGACGAATAAGGGTGGCTACACCTTC	CASSFTGTNKGGYTF
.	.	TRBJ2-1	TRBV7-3	TGTGCCAGCAGCTTAGAGGGAGGACGGCCCGCCGAGCAGTTCTTC	CASSLEGGRPAEQFF
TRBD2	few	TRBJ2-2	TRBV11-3	TGTGCCAGCAAAATGGGCGGGGGTTTGTCCGGGGAGCTGTTTTTT	CASKMGGGLSGELFF